This record concerns one T cell receptor (beta chain) sequence. Original data processing: Counts of nucleated cells, estimated from reference gene primer amplification, were obtained. Sequencing used immunoSEQ multiplex PCR; TCRdb keeps in-frame clones, though not all of them. V, J and clone size are those of that table, while D and trimming were read from the DNA. The table lists 200,000 to 300,000 clones, around 92% of them singletons, with approximately 2.6% in the top ten. Germline CDR1 and CDR2: MNHEY and SMNVEV (reference sequence). V was clipped by 5 bases and J by 4 bases, with 15 bases between them. CDR3 length: 15 residues. The sample originates from a study of blood T cell repertoires in COVID-19.

This TCR came from a person under 35 with COVID-19, enrolled during active disease. The chain joins TRBV27 to TRBJ1-5; TRBD1 is a possible D gene (6 bases). The specimen was peripheral blood. In DNA form, the CDR3 reads TGTGCCAGCAGTCAGCAGGGGCGACTAAATCAGCCCCAGCATTTT. As protein: CASSQQGRLNQPQHF.